What follows are 28 T cell receptor beta chains derived from one specimen sequenced in a study of cytomegalovirus exposure and HLA in healthy donors (dated by TCRdb to the late 2010s). Libraries were built with the immunoSEQ multiplex PCR assay. For the multiplex PCR, a mixture combining 60 forward primers for TCR Vbeta segments and 13 reverse primers for TCR Jbeta segments was used. Held by TCRdb, this immuneACCESS table contains in-frame sequences only and omits some clones. Under half of the omission traces to an unresolved V gene where checked; the cause of the rest is unknown. The sample table records approximately 150,000 clones; roughly 79% of these occur just once. The ten largest clones take up around 1.3% of the sample. The specimen was PBMCs. These TCRs come from a woman in her forties or fifties in good health and CMV-seronegative.

The V gene is TRBV6-1, the J gene TRBJ2-7; D unresolved. Trimming removed 8 bases at V and 7 bases at J, with 18 bases between. The CDR3 sequence is 13 residues long. Germline-derived CDR1 and CDR2 are MNHNS and SASEGT. The DNA of the CDR3 is TGTGCCAGCTGTATACCGGGTCCCGCGGAGCAGTACTTC. It encodes CASCIPGPAEQYF.

The genes are TRBV7-9 and TRBJ1-2; 8 positions match TRBD1. The V and J ends lost 4 bases and 4 bases, in that order; junction bases with no gene match: 8. Germline CDR1 SEHNR, CDR2 FQNEAQ (reference sequence). This CDR3 has 15 amino acids. The CDR3 is CASSSPTGGSYGYTF. In nucleotides, the CDR3 is TGTGCCAGCAGCTCCCCCACAGGGGGTTCCTATGGCTACACCTTC.

The chain joins TRBV7-2 to TRBJ2-5; tentatively, D is TRBD2 (6 bases). V lost 2 bases to trimming and J lost 11 bases, with 33 bases between them. Germline CDR1 is SGHTA and CDR2 is FQGNSA. This CDR3 has 19 amino acids. For the CDR3, the DNA is TGTGCCAGCAGCTTAAGGGAAGTTAGTAGAGTTGGATGGTGGGGGGAGCAGTACTTC. Its translation: CASSLREVSRVGWWGEQYF.

This clone has just one count. This chain joins TRBV18 and TRBJ2-3, with 12 bases that match TRBD2. Germline values: CDR1 KGHSH, CDR2 LQKENI. V was clipped by 3 bases and J by 1 base; unmatched bases: 5. This CDR3 spans 17 amino acids. The CDR3 DNA reads as TGTGCCAGCTCACCGGCGGGACTAGCGGGTCGCACAGATACGCAGTATTTT. It translates to CASSPAGLAGRTDTQYF.

This clone was picked up one time. This rearrangement joins TRBV28 to TRBJ2-4; no reliable D call. CDR3 length equals 15 residues. Trimming removed 5 bases from V and 0 bases from J, with 11 bases in between. The germline gives CDR1 MDHEN, CDR2 SYDVKM. CDR3 DNA sequence: TGTGCCAGCAGTGCCGGGTCGGGAGCCAAAAACATTCAGTACTTC. It translates to CASSAGSGAKNIQYF.

As concerns this clone: At one of its ends the junction is not consistent with the germline gene, which may arise from a read error. This chain connects TRBV7-9 to TRBJ2-7; D unresolved. Per germline, CDR1 SEHNR and CDR2 FQNEAQ (reference sequence). The CDR3 runs to 12 residues. The CDR3 sequence is CSSSPRSYEQYF. Written as DNA, the CDR3 is TGTTCCAGCAGCCCTAGGAGCTACGAGCAGTACTTC.

This chain links TRBV11-3 with TRBJ2-4; 7 bases fit TRBD1. V trimming: 5 bases; J trimming: 8 bases; junction bases outside the gene matches: 9. CDR3 length: 14 amino acids. CDR1 is SGHNT and CDR2 is YENEEA in the germline V gene. DNA for the CDR3: TGTGCCAGCAGCCGACAGGGTTATCAGGACATTCAGTACTTC. This translates into CASSRQGYQDIQYF. The variable domain in full, completed from reference TRBV11-3 and TRBJ2-4, reads EAGVVQSPRYKIIEKKQPVAFWCNPISGHNTLYWYLQNLGQGPELLIRYENEEAVDDSQLPKDRFSAERLKGVDSTLKIQPAELGDSAVYLCASSRQGYQDIQYFGAGTRLSVL.

The chain combines TRBV9 with TRBJ2-1; perhaps TRBD2 as D (5 bases). Looked up from germline, CDR1 is SGDLS and CDR2 is YYNGEE. Trimming left V 0 bases short and J 5 bases short, with 15 bases between. The CDR3 has 16 amino acids. The CDR3 nucleotides read TGTGCCAGCAGCGTAGCTCCCAGTTCGGAGGACAATGAGCAGTTCTTC. Protein product: CASSVAPSSEDNEQFF. The full variable domain, completed using reference TRBV9 and TRBJ2-1, is DSGVTQTPKHLITATGQRVTLRCSPRSGDLSVYWYQQSLDQGLQFLIQYYNGEERAKGNILERFSAQQFPDLHSELNLSSLELGDSALYFCASSVAPSSEDNEQFFGPGTRLTVL.

The J gene is TRBJ1-3, the V gene TRBV5-1, with D maybe TRBD1 (6 bases). The CDR3 sequence is 14 residues long. Trimming removed 4 bases from V and 1 base from J, with 9 bases in between. CDR1 is SGHRS and CDR2 is YFSETQ in the germline V gene. As DNA, the CDR3 is TGCGCCAGCAGCCAACAGGGATCTGGAAACACCATATATTTT. It is translated as CASSQQGSGNTIYF.

The V call is TRBV5-5, the J call TRBJ2-7, with TRBD1 matching over 9 bases. After removal of 4 bases from V and 4 bases from J, the junction contained 9 bases not matched to a gene. In germline, CDR1 is SGHKS, CDR2 YYEKEE (reference sequence). The CDR3 loop spans 15 amino acids. The CDR3 DNA sequence: TGTGCCAGCAGCAACGGGACAGGGCCCTTGTACGAGCAGTACTTC. Residues: CASSNGTGPLYEQYF.

The chain uses TRBV7-2 and TRBJ1-1; D gene ambiguous. In germline, CDR1 is SGHTA, CDR2 FQGNSA. CDR3 length equals 13 residues. Trimming took 5 bases from V and 4 from J, leaving 11 bases between them. For the CDR3, the DNA is TGTGCCAGCAGCCCTAGCCTGGGCACTGAAGCTTTCTTT. Amino acid sequence: CASSPSLGTEAFF.

This clone turned up a few times. In nucleotides, the CDR3 is TGCGCCAGCAGCCACTCCGCGCGGGGTGGCACTGAAGCTTTCTTT. Amino acid sequence: CASSHSARGGTEAFF. The rearrangement links TRBV4-3 to TRBJ1-1; D gene ambiguous. The CDR3 consists of 15 residues. Trimming cost V 3 bases and J 4 bases, with 15 bases left between them. CDR1 and CDR2 from the germline V gene are LGHNA and YSLEER.

J is TRBJ2-2 and V is TRBV9, with D possibly matching TRBD1 (6 bases). With 6 bases removed from V and 0 bases from J, the gap between germline ends came to 18 bases. Germline V CDR1 and CDR2: SGDLS, YYNGEE. This CDR3 is 17 amino acids long. CDR3 sequence: CASTIRRGHANTGELFF. CDR3 bases: TGTGCCAGCACCATAAGACGGGGACACGCGAACACCGGGGAGCTGTTTTTT.

This chain uses TRBV18 with TRBJ2-1, with 8 bases lining up with TRBD2. This CDR3 is 15 amino acids long. The V segment lost 5 bases and the J segment 0 bases; nucleotides outside the gene matches: 3. Germline assignment: CDR1 KGHSH and CDR2 LQKENI. Here the CDR3 reads CASSVSGGSYNEQFF. The CDR3 nucleotides are TGTGCCAGCTCAGTAAGCGGGGGCTCCTACAATGAGCAGTTCTTC. The whole variable domain, filled in from reference TRBV18 and TRBJ2-1, reads NAGVMQNPRHLVRRRGQEARLRCSPMKGHSHVYWYRQLPEEGLKFMVYLQKENIIDESGMPKERFSAEFPKEGPSILRIQQVVRGDSAAYFCASSVSGGSYNEQFFGPGTRLTVL.

This clone was counted once. The chain employs TRBV14 and TRBJ1-6; D is undetermined. Germline lookup yields CDR1 SGHDN and CDR2 FVKESK. The CDR3 length is 14 residues. V shed 6 bases and J shed 7 bases, with 13 bases lying between them. The CDR3 is CASRGQVVNSPLHF. CDR3 DNA: TGTGCCAGCAGGGGCCAGGTAGTAAATTCACCCCTCCACTTT.

The rearrangement uses TRBV7-8 and TRBJ1-1; D might be TRBD1 (6 bases). Per germline, CDR1 SGHVS and CDR2 FQNEAQ. This CDR3 has 15 amino acids. V gave up 7 bases and J gave up 1 base, with 16 bases separating them. CDR3 loop: CASNPRDRSNTEAFF. The CDR3, as DNA: TGTGCCAGCAACCCGAGAGACAGGTCGAACACTGAAGCTTTCTTT.

The chain carries TRBV28 and TRBJ1-3, with 7 nucleotides matching TRBD1. V lost 7 bases, J lost 4 bases, and 10 bases stayed unmatched. The CDR3 covers 15 residues. The germline V gene has CDR1 MDHEN and CDR2 SYDVKM. The DNA of the CDR3 is TGTGCCAGCAAAATCCTACCGGGACAGGGAAACACCATATATTTT. This translates into CASKILPGQGNTIYF.

CDR3 DNA sequence: TGTGCCTGGACCCGGACGGGAGTGGGGCCCCAGCATTTT. Protein: CAWTRTGVGPQHF. The J gene is TRBJ1-5, the V gene TRBV30; D uncertain. This CDR3 spans 13 amino acids. Trimming removed 4 bases from V and 9 bases from J, with 16 bases in between. In germline, CDR1 is GTSNPN, CDR2 SVGIG (reference sequence). The whole variable domain, remainder taken from reference TRBV30 and TRBJ1-5, is SQTIHQWPATLVQPVGSPLSLECTVEGTSNPNLYWYRQAAGRGLQLLFYSVGIGQISSEVPQNLSASRPQDRQFILSSKKLLLSDSGFYLCAWTRTGVGPQHFGDGTRLSIL.

The chain joins TRBV28 to TRBJ2-7; 8 positions agree with TRBD2. Trimming cost V 7 bases and J 0 bases; bases outside gene matches: 2. The CDR3 is 13 residues long. Looked up from germline, CDR1 is MDHEN and CDR2 is SYDVKM. In DNA form, the CDR3 reads TGTGCCAGCACCCGGGGGGGCTCCTACGAGCAGTACTTC. Protein: CASTRGGSYEQYF.

This clone was counted once. This rearrangement joins TRBV28 to TRBJ2-1; 10 positions match TRBD1. With 6 bases clipped from V and 8 bases from J, the junction kept 7 bases outside the gene matches. CDR3 length: 14 amino acids. CDR1 is MDHEN and CDR2 is SYDVKM in the germline V gene. CDR3: CASRDRGSYYEQFF. The CDR3 DNA reads TGTGCCAGCAGGGACAGGGGGTCATACTATGAGCAGTTCTTC.

V and J are TRBV28 and TRBJ1-1, with TRBD1 matching over 7 bases. Germline assignment: CDR1 MDHEN and CDR2 SYDVKM. Germline trimming cut 2 bases from V and 3 bases from J; bases unmatched to any gene: 0. CDR3 length: 13 amino acids. CDR3 loop: CASSLQGDTEAFF. CDR3 DNA: TGTGCCAGCAGTTTACAGGGGGACACTGAAGCTTTCTTT.

This chain links TRBV7-2 with TRBJ1-5, with a weak D call TRBD1 (6 bases). Trimming shortened V by 5 bases and J by 2 bases, and 10 bases separated the two germline ends. The CDR3 spans 14 residues. Germline assignment: CDR1 SGHTA and CDR2 FQGNSA. The CDR3 sequence: CASSISGGNQPQHF. The CDR3 nucleotides read TGTGCCAGCAGCATATCAGGGGGCAATCAGCCCCAGCATTTT.

V usage is TRBV28 and J usage is TRBJ1-2; perhaps TRBD1 as D (5 bases). From germline, CDR1 is MDHEN and CDR2 SYDVKM. V shed 5 bases and J shed 8 bases, with 15 bases lying between them. The CDR3 is 13 amino acids. Here the CDR3 reads CASSHRQRRGYTF. The CDR3, as DNA: TGTGCCAGCAGTCACCGACAGCGTAGGGGCTACACCTTC.

The count of this clone is one. The chain is built from TRBV10-3 and TRBJ1-2; D possibly corresponds to TRBD1 (6 bases). V lost 5 bases and J 7 bases, leaving 17 bases between the germline ends. This CDR3 is built from 14 residues. CDR1 and CDR2 from the germline V gene are ENHRY and SYGVKD. CDR3 in amino acids: CAISSQGPYSGYTF. As DNA, the CDR3 is TGTGCCATCAGTTCACAGGGTCCCTACAGTGGCTACACCTTC.

This chain connects TRBV15 to TRBJ1-5, with 8 bases identical to TRBD1. The CDR3 totals 14 residues. After removal of 5 bases from V and 4 bases from J, the junction contained 4 bases not matched to a gene. Germline CDR1 reads LNHNV; CDR2 reads YYDKDF (reference sequence). The CDR3 reads CATSLGQENQPQHF. The CDR3 bases are TGTGCCACCAGCCTGGGACAGGAAAATCAGCCCCAGCATTTT.

The rearrangement uses TRBV2 and TRBJ1-1; TRBD1 matches 12 bases. Germline-derived CDR1 and CDR2 are SNHLY and FYNNEI. Unmatched junction bases numbered 14, after V lost 6 bases and J lost 9 bases. This CDR3 has 16 amino acids. CDR3 sequence reads: CASSGPGQGALRKAFF. The CDR3 bases are TGTGCCAGCAGCGGACCGGGACAGGGGGCCCTACGAAAAGCTTTCTTT.

V is TRBV6-5 and J is TRBJ2-7; TRBD1 might be the D (5 bases). With 0 bases removed from V and 7 bases from J, the gap between germline ends came to 16 bases. The CDR3 is 15 residues long. Germline V lookup: CDR1 MNHEY, CDR2 SVGAGI. The CDR3 DNA reads TGTGCCAGCAGTTACTCGATAGGGGTTTTGGGAGAGCAGTACTTC. Protein: CASSYSIGVLGEQYF.

J is TRBJ2-7 and V is TRBV28, with 9 bases identical to TRBD1. The CDR3 length is 14 residues. Germline V gene sequence: CDR1 MDHEN, CDR2 SYDVKM. V lost 5 bases and J lost 3; bases outside the gene matches: 5. The CDR3 protein is CASSIRDRDYEQYF. The CDR3 coding sequence is TGTGCCAGCAGTATCCGGGACAGGGACTACGAGCAGTACTTC.